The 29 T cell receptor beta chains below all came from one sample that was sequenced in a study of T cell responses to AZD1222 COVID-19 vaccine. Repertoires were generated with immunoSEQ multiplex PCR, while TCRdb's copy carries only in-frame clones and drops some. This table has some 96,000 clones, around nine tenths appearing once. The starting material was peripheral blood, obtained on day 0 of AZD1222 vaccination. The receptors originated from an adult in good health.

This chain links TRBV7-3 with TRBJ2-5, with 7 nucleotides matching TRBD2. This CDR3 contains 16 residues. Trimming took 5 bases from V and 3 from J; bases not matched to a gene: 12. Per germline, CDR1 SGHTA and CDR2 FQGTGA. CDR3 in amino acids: CASSPSAGGLEETQYF. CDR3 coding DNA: TGTGCCAGCAGCCCCTCGGCCGGGGGGTTAGAAGAGACCCAGTACTTC.

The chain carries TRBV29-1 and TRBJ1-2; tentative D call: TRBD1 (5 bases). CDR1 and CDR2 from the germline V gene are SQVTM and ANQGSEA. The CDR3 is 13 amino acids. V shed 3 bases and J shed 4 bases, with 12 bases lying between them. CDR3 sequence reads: CSVEAGQGYGYTF. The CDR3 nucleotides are TGCAGCGTTGAGGCTGGGCAGGGCTATGGCTACACCTTC.

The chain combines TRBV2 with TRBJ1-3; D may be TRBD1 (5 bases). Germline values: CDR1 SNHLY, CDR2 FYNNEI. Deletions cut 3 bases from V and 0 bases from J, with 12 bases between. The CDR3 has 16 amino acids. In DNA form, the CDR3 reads TGTGCCAGCAGTGATGGACACCTTAGCTCTGGAAACACCATATATTTT. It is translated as CASSDGHLSSGNTIYF.

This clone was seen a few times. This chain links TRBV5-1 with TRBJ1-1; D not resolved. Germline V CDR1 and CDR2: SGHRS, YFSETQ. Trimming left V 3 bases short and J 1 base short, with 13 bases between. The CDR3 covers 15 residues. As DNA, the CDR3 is TGCGCCAGCAGCTCTGACAATCTTTCGAACACTGAAGCTTTCTTT. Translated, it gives CASSSDNLSNTEAFF.

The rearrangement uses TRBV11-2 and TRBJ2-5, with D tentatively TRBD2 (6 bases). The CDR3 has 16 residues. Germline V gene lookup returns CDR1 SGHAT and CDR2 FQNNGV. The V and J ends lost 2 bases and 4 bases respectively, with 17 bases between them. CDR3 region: CASSLLLGGTAETQYF. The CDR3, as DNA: TGTGCCAGCAGCTTACTCTTGGGGGGAACCGCAGAGACCCAGTACTTC.

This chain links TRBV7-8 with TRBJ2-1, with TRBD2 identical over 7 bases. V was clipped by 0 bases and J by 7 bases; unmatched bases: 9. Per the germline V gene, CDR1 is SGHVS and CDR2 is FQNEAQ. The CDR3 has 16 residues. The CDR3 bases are TGTGCCAGCAGCTTAGCTTACGCCGCGGGAGCTAATGAGCAGTTCTTC. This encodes CASSLAYAAGANEQFF.

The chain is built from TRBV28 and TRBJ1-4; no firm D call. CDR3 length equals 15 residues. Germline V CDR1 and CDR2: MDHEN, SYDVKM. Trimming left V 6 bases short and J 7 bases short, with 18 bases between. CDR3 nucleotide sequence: TGTGCCAGCAGCTATCCCATGGGGTTCGGTGAAAAACTGTTTTTT. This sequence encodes CASSYPMGFGEKLFF.

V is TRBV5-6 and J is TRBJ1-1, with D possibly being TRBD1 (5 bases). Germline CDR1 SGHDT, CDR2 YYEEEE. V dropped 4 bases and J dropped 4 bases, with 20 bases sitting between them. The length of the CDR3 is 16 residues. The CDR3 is CASSLGPVSLGTEAFF. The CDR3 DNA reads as TGTGCCAGCAGCCTGGGACCGGTGAGCTTGGGCACTGAAGCTTTCTTT.

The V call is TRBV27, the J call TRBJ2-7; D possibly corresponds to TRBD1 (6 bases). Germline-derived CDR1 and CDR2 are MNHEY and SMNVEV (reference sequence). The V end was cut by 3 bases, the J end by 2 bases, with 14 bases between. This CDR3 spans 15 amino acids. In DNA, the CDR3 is TGTGCCAGCAGTTTTCAGATGGACAGAGCCTACGAGCAGTACTTC. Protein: CASSFQMDRAYEQYF.

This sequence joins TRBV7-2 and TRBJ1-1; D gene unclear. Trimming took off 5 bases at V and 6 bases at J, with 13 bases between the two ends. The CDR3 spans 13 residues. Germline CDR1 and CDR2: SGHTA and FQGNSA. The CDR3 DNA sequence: TGTGCCAGCAGCCCGGGCATCGGCGCTGAAGCTTTCTTT. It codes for CASSPGIGAEAFF.

The CDR3 sequence is CASSLLGLAGGHNEQFF. In DNA form, the CDR3 reads TGCGCCAGCAGCTTGTTGGGACTAGCGGGGGGACACAATGAGCAGTTCTTC. This rearrangement joins TRBV5-1 to TRBJ2-1; the match to TRBD2 covers 15 bases. With 1 base clipped from V and 5 bases from J, the junction kept 4 bases outside the gene matches. In germline, CDR1 is SGHRS, CDR2 YFSETQ. The CDR3 consists of 17 residues.

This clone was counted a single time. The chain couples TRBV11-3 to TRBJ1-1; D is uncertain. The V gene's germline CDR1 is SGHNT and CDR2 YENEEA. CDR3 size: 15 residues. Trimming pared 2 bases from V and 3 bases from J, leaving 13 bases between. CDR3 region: CASSLTPPVHTEAFF. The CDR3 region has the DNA TGTGCCAGCAGCTTAACCCCCCCGGTTCACACTGAAGCTTTCTTT. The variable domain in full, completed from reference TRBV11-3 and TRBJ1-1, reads EAGVVQSPRYKIIEKKQPVAFWCNPISGHNTLYWYLQNLGQGPELLIRYENEEAVDDSQLPKDRFSAERLKGVDSTLKIQPAELGDSAVYLCASSLTPPVHTEAFFGQGTRLTVV.

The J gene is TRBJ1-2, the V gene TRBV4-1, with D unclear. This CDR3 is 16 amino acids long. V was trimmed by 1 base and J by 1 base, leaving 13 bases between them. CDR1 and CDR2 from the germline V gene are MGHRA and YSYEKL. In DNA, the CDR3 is TGCGCCAGCAGCCAAGGATGGTGGGGAAGTAACTATGGCTACACCTTC. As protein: CASSQGWWGSNYGYTF.

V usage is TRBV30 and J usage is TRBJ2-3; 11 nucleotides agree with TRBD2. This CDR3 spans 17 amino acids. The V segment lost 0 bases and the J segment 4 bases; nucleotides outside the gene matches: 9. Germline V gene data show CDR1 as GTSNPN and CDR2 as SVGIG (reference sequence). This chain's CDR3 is CAWSVLKTSGKADTQYF. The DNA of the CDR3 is TGTGCCTGGAGTGTCCTTAAGACTAGCGGGAAGGCAGATACGCAGTATTTT.

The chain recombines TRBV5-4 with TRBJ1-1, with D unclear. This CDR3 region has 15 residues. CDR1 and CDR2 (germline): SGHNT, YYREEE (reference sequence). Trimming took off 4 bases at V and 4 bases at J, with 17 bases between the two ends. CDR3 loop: CASSASVGMSTEAFF. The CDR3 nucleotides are TGTGCCAGCAGCGCCTCGGTTGGGATGAGCACTGAAGCTTTCTTT.

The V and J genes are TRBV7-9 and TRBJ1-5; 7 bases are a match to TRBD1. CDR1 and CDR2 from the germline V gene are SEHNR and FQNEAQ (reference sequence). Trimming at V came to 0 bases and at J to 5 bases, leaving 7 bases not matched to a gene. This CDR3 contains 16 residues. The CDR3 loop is CASSLATGFRDQPQHF. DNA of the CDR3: TGTGCCAGCAGCTTAGCGACAGGGTTTAGGGATCAGCCCCAGCATTTT.

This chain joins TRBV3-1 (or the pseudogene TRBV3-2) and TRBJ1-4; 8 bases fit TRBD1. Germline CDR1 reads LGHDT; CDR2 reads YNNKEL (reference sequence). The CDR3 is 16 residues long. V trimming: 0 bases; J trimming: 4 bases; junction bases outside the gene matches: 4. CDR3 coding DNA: TGTGCCAGCAGCCAAGATTCAGGGGGCAATAATGAAAAACTGTTTTTT. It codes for CASSQDSGGNNEKLFF.

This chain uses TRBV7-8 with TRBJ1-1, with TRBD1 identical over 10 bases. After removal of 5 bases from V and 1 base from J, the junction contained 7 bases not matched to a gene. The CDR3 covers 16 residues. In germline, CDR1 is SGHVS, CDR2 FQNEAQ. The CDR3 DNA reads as TGTGCCAGCAGCCCTGGGACAGGGGCAAGGAACACTGAAGCTTTCTTT. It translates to CASSPGTGARNTEAFF. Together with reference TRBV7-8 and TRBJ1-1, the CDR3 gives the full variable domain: GAGVSQSPRYKVAKRGQDVALRCDPISGHVSLFWYQQALGQGPEFLTYFQNEAQLDKSGLPSDRFFAERPEGSVSTLKIQRTQQEDSAVYLCASSPGTGARNTEAFFGQGTRLTVV.

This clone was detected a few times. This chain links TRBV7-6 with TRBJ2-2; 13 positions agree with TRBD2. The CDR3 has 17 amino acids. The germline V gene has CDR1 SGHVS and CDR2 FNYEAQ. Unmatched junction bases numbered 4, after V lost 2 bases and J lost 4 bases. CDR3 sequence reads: CASSLTSGGAGTGELFF. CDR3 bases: TGTGCCAGCAGCTTAACTAGCGGGGGGGCAGGCACCGGGGAGCTGTTTTTT.

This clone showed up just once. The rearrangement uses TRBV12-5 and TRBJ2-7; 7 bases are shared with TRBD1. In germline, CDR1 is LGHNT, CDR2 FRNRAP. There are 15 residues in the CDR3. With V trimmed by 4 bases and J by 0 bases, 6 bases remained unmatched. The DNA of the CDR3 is TGTGCTAGTGGTTCCAGGGGGAAAAGCTCCTACGAGCAGTACTTC. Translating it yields CASGSRGKSSYEQYF. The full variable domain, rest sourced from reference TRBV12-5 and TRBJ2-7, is DARVTQTPRHKVTEMGQEVTMRCQPILGHNTVFWYRQTMMQGLELLAYFRNRAPLDDSGMPKDRFSAEMPDATLATLKIQPSEPRDSAVYFCASGSRGKSSYEQYFGPGTRLTVT.

The CDR3 reads CASSLDQGGSYTF. DNA for the CDR3: TGCGCCAGCAGCTTAGATCAGGGTGGGAGCTACACCTTC. This chain joins TRBV5-1 and TRBJ1-2; possible D gene TRBD1, 5 bases. The V end lost 2 bases, the J end lost 9 bases, and 14 bases lay between the germline ends. The germline V gene has CDR1 SGHRS and CDR2 YFSETQ. The CDR3 totals 13 residues.

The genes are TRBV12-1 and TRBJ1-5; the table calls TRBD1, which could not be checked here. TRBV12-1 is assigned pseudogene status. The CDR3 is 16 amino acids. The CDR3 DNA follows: TGTGCCAGCAGCTTGTACAGGCAGTATAGCAATCAGCCCCAGCATTTT. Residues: CASSLYRQYSNQPQHF.

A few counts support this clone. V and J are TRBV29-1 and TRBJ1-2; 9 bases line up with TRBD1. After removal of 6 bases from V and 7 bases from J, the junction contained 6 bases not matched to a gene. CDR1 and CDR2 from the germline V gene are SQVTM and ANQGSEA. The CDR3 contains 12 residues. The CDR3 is CSVWTGARGYTF. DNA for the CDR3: TGCAGCGTATGGACAGGGGCACGTGGCTACACCTTC.

The DNA of the CDR3 is TGTGCCAGCAGCTTACGGGGGGATCAGCCCCAGCATTTT. This encodes CASSLRGDQPQHF. The chain has TRBV7-6 and TRBJ1-5, with a possible D match to TRBD1 (5 bases). Trimming took off 2 bases at V and 5 bases at J, with 7 bases between the two ends. CDR1 is SGHVS and CDR2 is FNYEAQ in the germline V gene. There are 13 residues in the CDR3.

DNA of the CDR3: TGTGCCAGTAGTATTGGAGCGGGAGATACGCAGTATTTT. This codes for CASSIGAGDTQYF. This chain joins TRBV19 and TRBJ2-3; possible D gene TRBD2, 6 bases. CDR3 size: 13 residues. The germline V gene has CDR1 LNHDA and CDR2 SQIVND (reference sequence). Trimming took 3 bases from V and 5 from J, leaving 9 bases between them.

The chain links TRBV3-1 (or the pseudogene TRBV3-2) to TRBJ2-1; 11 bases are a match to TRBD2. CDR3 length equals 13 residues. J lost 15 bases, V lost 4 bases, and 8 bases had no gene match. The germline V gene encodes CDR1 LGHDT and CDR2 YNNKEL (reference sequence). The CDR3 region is CASSLPQTSGMFF. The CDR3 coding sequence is TGTGCCAGCAGCCTTCCCCAGACTAGCGGGATGTTCTTC.

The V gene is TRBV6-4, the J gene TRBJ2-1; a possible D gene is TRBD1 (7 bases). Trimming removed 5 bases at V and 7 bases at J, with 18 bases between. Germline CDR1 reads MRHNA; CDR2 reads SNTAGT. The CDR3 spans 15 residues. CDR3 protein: CASSSGGTEINEQFF. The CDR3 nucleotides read TGTGCCAGCAGTTCGGGCGGGACAGAGATAAATGAGCAGTTCTTC.

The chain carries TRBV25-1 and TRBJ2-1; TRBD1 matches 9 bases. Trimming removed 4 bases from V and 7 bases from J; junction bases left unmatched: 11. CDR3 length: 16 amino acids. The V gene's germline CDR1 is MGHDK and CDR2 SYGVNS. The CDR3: CASSARSGQGSNEQFF. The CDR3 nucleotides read TGTGCCAGCAGTGCCCGCTCGGGACAGGGATCTAATGAGCAGTTCTTC.

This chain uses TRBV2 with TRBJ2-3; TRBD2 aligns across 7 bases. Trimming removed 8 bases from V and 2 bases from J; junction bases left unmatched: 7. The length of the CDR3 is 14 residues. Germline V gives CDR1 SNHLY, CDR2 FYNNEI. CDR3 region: CASLLAGLTDTQYF. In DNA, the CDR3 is TGTGCCAGCCTCTTAGCGGGCCTCACAGATACGCAGTATTTT.